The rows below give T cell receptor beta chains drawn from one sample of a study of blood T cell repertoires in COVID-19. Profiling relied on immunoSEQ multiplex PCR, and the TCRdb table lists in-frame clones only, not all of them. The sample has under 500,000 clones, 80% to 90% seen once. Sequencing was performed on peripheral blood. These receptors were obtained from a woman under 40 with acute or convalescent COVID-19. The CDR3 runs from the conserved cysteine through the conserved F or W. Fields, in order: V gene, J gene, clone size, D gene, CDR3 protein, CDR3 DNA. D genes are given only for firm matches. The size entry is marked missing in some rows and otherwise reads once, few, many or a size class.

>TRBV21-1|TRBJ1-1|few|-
CASSKGRGMAFF
TGTGCCAGCAGCAAAGGGCGGGGGATGGCTTTCTTT
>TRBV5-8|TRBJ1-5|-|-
CASRLQVHQPQHF
TGTGCCAGCAGACTACAGGTCCATCAGCCCCAGCATTTT
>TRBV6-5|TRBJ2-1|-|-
CASSSGTYNEQFF
TGTGCCAGCAGTTCCGGGACCTACAATGAGCAGTTCTTC
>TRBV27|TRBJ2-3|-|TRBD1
CASSPRTGAGTDTQYF
TGTGCCAGCAGTCCCAGGACAGGGGCCGGCACAGATACGCAGTATTTT
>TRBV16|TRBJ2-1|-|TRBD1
CASSLKGQGYNEQFF
TGTGCCAGCAGCCTCAAGGGACAGGGCTACAATGAGCAGTTCTTC
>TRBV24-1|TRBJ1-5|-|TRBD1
CATSESGTGNQPQHF
TGTGCCACCAGTGAATCCGGGACAGGCAATCAGCCCCAGCATTTT
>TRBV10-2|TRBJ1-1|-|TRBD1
CASSEATGAEAFF
TGCGCCAGCAGTGAGGCAACAGGGGCTGAAGCTTTCTTT
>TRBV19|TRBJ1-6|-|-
CASSGNRDNPTNSPLHF
TGTGCCAGTAGTGGAAACCGGGACAACCCAACTAATTCACCCCTCCACTTT
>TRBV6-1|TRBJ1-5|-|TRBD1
CASSDGTGTWEPQHF
TGTGCCAGCAGTGATGGGACAGGAACATGGGAGCCCCAGCATTTT
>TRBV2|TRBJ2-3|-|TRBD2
CASSKYGTSGAQSTDTQYF
TGTGCCAGCAGTAAATACGGGACTAGCGGGGCACAAAGCACAGATACGCAGTATTTT
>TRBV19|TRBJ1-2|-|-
CASSSLYGYTF
TGTGCCAGTAGTTCCCTCTATGGCTACACCTTC
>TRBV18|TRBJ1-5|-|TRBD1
CASSPGTAISGNQPQHF
TGTGCCAGCTCACCAGGGACAGCCATATCGGGCAATCAGCCCCAGCATTTT
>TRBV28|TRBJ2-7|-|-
CASSFYLGDWYEQYF
TGTGCCAGCAGTTTTTATTTAGGGGACTGGTACGAGCAGTACTTC
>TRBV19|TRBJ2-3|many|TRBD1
CASTLTGITDTQYF
TGTGCCAGTACGCTGACAGGGATCACAGATACGCAGTATTTT
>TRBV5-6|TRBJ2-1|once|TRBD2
CASSGMTSGGTSYNEQFF
TGTGCCAGCAGCGGAATGACTAGCGGGGGGACCTCCTACAATGAGCAGTTCTTC
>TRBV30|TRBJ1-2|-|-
CAWRPPLPTGMEGYTF
TGTGCCTGGAGACCACCTTTACCCACAGGGATGGAAGGCTACACCTTC
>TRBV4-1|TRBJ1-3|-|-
CASSHSQGGGDTIYF
TGCGCCAGCAGCCATTCCCAGGGAGGAGGTGACACCATATATTTT
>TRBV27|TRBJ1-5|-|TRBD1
CASSLQGANQPQHF
TGTGCCAGCAGTCTGCAGGGGGCTAATCAGCCCCAGCATTTT
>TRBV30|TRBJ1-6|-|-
CAWSYPYGGSPLHF
TGTGCCTGGAGTTATCCTTACGGGGGTTCACCCCTCCACTTT
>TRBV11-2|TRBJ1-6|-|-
CASSFGGVNSPLHF
TGTGCCAGCAGCTTTGGGGGGGTCAATTCACCCCTCCACTTT
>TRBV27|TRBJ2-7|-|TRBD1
CASSWAPGQSYEQYF
TGTGCCAGCAGTTGGGCACCGGGACAGTCCTACGAGCAGTACTTC
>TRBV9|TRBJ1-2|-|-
CASSVGRAGLYGYTF
TGTGCCAGCAGCGTAGGCAGGGCAGGGCTCTATGGCTACACCTTC
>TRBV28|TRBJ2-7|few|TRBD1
CASSQPGTGSYEQYF
TGTGCCAGCAGTCAACCCGGGACAGGGTCCTACGAGCAGTACTTC
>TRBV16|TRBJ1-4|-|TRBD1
CASSRTVQGAEKLFF
TGTGCCAGCAGCCGGACAGTACAGGGGGCTGAAAAACTGTTTTTT
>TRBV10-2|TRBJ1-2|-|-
CASRDNDGYTF
TGCGCCAGCAGAGACAACGATGGCTACACCTTC
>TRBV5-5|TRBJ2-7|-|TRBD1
CASSRRDRGNEQYF
TGTGCCAGCAGCCGCCGGGACAGGGGAAACGAGCAGTACTTC
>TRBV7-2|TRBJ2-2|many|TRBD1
CASSLTRGGLNTGELFF
TGTGCCAGCAGCTTAACTCGAGGGGGCTTGAACACCGGGGAGCTGTTTTTT
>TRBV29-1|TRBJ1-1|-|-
CSVDPGRGTEAFF
TGCAGCGTTGACCCCGGTCGGGGGACTGAAGCTTTCTTT
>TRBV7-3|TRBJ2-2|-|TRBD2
CASSLGLRGGSGTGELFF
TGTGCCAGCAGCTTAGGCTTGCGGGGGGGCTCCGGCACCGGGGAGCTGTTTTTT
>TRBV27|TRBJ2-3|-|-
CASSFVGAGVTDTQYF
TGTGCCAGCAGTTTCGTAGGGGCTGGGGTCACAGATACGCAGTATTTT
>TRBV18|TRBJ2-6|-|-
CASGLQSSGANVLTF
TGTGCCAGCGGATTACAGAGCTCTGGGGCCAACGTCCTGACTTTC
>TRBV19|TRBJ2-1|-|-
CASSYYNEQFF
TGTGCCAGTAGTTACTACAATGAGCAGTTCTTC
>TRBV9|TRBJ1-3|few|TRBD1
CASSPRPSTGVGGNTIYF
TGTGCCAGCAGCCCACGGCCGTCGACAGGGGTCGGTGGAAACACCATATATTTT
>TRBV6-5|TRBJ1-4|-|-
CASSYSITGANEKLFF
TGTGCCAGCAGTTACTCGATCACGGGAGCTAATGAAAAACTGTTTTTT
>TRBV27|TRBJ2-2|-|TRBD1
CASRQDRGYTGELFF
TGTGCCAGCAGACAGGACAGGGGTTACACCGGGGAGCTGTTTTTT
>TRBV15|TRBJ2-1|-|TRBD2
CATSRDKASVGGAYNEQFF
TGTGCCACCAGCAGAGATAAGGCGTCGGTCGGGGGGGCCTACAATGAGCAGTTCTTC
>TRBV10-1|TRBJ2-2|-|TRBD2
CASREPGLAGSGKNTGELFF
TGCGCCAGCAGAGAACCGGGACTAGCGGGGAGCGGGAAGAACACCGGGGAGCTGTTTTTT
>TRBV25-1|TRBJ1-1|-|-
CASSEFVPRDKNTEAFF
TGTGCCAGCAGTGAATTCGTACCAAGGGACAAAAACACTGAAGCTTTCTTT
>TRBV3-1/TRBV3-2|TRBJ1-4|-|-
CASRGGDQLKKLFF
TGTGCCAGCAGGGGGGGGGACCAATTGAAAAAACTGTTTTTT
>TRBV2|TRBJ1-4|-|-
CASSEDGRNEKLFF
TGTGCCAGCAGTGAGGACGGGAGAAATGAAAAACTGTTTTTT
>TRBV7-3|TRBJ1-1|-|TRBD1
CASSLFPLDRGLGNTEAFF
TGTGCCAGCAGCTTATTCCCCCTCGACAGGGGGCTTGGGAACACTGAAGCTTTCTTT
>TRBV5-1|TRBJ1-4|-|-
CASSLEGTSNEKLFF
TGCGCCAGCAGCTTGGAAGGGACAAGTAATGAAAAACTGTTTTTT
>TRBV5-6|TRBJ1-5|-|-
CASSLGGRGPQHF
TGTGCCAGCAGCTTGGGAGGGAGGGGGCCCCAGCATTTT
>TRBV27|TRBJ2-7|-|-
CASSPGTGVAGGYEQYF
TGTGCCAGCAGTCCCGGGACAGGGGTAGCGGGGGGCTACGAGCAGTACTTC
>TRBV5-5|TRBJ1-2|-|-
CASSLGDTDSYGYTF
TGTGCCAGCAGCTTGGGCGACACCGATTCATATGGCTACACCTTC
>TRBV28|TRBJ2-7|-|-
CASSLQRYEQYF
TGTGCCAGCAGTTTACAGCGGTACGAGCAGTACTTC
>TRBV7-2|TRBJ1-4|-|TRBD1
CASSLTGTENEKLFF
TGTGCCAGCAGCCTGACCGGGACAGAGAATGAAAAACTGTTTTTT
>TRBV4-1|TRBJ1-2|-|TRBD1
CASSYTGTGGNYGYTF
TGCGCCAGCAGCTACACCGGGACAGGGGGAAACTATGGCTACACCTTC
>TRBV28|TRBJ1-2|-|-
CASSLFRGGGYTF
TGTGCCAGCAGTTTATTCAGGGGTGGTGGCTACACCTTC
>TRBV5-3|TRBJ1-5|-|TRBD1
CARSLVTTGWQPQHF
TGTGCCAGAAGCTTGGTAACGACAGGGTGGCAGCCCCAGCATTTT
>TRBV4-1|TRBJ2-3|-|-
CASSQEIGTDTQYF
TGCGCCAGCAGCCAAGAAATCGGTACAGATACGCAGTATTTT
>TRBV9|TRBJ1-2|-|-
CASSVGSEAELYGYTF
TGTGCCAGCAGCGTAGGATCCGAGGCAGAGCTGTATGGCTACACCTTC
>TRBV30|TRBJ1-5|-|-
CAWSVLMGGNQPQHF
TGTGCCTGGAGTGTACTTATGGGGGGGAATCAGCCCCAGCATTTT
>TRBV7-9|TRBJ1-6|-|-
CASSLETGGSSPLHF
TGTGCCAGCAGCTTAGAGACGGGGGGAAGTTCACCCCTCCACTTT
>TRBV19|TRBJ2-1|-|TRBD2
CASRLAGPHNEQFF
TGTGCCAGTCGACTAGCGGGGCCCCACAATGAGCAGTTCTTC
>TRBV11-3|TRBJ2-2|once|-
CASSYLRESGELFF
TGTGCCAGCAGCTACCTACGGGAGTCCGGGGAGCTGTTTTTT
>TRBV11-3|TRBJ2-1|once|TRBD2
CASSLGFSGGSYNEQFF
TGTGCCAGCAGCTTAGGTTTTAGCGGGGGCAGTTACAATGAGCAGTTCTTC